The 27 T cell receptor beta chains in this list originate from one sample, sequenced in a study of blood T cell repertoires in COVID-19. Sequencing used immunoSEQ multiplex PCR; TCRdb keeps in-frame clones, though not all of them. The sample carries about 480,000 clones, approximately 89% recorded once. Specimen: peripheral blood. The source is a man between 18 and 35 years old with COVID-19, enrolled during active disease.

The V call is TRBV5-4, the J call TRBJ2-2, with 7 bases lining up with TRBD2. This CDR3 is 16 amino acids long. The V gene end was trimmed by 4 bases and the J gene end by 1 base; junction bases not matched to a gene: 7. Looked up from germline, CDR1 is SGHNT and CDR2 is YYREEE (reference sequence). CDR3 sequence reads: CASSGAGVLNTGELFF. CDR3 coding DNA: TGTGCCAGCAGCGGGGCGGGGGTATTGAACACCGGGGAGCTGTTTTTT.

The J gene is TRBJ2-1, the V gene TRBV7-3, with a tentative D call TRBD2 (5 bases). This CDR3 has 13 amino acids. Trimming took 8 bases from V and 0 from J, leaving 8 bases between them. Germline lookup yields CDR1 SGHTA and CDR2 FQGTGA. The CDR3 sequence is CASGGSSYNEQFF. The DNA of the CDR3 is TGTGCCAGCGGAGGTAGCTCCTACAATGAGCAGTTCTTC.

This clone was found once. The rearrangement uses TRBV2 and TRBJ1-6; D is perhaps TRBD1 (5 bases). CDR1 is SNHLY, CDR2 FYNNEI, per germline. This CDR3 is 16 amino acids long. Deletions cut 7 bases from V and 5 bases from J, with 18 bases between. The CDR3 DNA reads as TGTGCCAGCACCCTTTCCCAGGGTAGTAATAATTCACCCCTCCACTTT. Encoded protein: CASTLSQGSNNSPLHF.

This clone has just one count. CDR3 DNA sequence: TGTGCCACCAGCAGAGATTTACAAAGGAGGGAGCAGTACTTC. This encodes CATSRDLQRREQYF. The chain combines TRBV15 with TRBJ2-7; TRBD2 is a possible D gene (5 bases). This CDR3 comprises 14 residues. Germline values: CDR1 LNHNV, CDR2 YYDKDF (reference sequence). The V end was cut by 0 bases, the J end by 7 bases, with 13 bases between.

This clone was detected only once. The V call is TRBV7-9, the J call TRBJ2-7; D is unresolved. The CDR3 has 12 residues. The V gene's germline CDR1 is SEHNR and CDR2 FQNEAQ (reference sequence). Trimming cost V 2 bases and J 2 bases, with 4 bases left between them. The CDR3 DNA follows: TGTGCCAGCAGCTTACAAACCTACGAGCAGTACTTC. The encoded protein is CASSLQTYEQYF.

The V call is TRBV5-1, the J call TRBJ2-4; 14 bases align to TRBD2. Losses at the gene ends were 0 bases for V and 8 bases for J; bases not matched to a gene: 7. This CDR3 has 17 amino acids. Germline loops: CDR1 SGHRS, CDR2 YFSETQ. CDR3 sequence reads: CASSLGGLAGGMDIQYF. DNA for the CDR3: TGCGCCAGCAGCTTGGGCGGACTAGCGGGGGGCATGGACATTCAGTACTTC.

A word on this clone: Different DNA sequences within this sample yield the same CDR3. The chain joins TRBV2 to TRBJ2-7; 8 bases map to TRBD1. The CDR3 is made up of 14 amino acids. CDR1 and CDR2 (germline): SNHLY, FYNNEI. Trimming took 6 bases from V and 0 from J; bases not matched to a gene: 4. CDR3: CASSVDRGSYEQYF. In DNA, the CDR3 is TGTGCCAGCAGCGTAGACAGGGGCTCCTACGAGCAGTACTTC.

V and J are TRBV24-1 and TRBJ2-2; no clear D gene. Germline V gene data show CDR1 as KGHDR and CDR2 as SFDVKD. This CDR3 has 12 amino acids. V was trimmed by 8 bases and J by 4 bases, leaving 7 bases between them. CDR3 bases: TGTGCCACCATAGGCGGCACCGGGGAGCTGTTTTTT. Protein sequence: CATIGGTGELFF.

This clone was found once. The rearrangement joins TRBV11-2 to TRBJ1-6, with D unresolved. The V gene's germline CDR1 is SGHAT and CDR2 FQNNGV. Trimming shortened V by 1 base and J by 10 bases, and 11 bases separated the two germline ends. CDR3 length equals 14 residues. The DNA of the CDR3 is TGTGCCAGCAGCTTAGTCAGTGGCGGATCACCCCTCCACTTT. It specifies CASSLVSGGSPLHF.

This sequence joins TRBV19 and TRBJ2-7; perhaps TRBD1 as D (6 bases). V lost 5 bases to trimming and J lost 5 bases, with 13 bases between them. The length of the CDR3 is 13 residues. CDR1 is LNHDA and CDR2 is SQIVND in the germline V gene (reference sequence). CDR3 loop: CASSFRGSDEQYF. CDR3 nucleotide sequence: TGTGCCAGTAGTTTTAGGGGGTCCGACGAGCAGTACTTC.

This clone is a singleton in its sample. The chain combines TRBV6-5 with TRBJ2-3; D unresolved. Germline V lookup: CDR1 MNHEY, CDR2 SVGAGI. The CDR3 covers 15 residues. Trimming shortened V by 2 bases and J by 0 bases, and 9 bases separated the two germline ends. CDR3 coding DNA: TGTGCCAGCAGTTACGCGAGTACTAGCACAGATACGCAGTATTTT. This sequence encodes CASSYASTSTDTQYF.

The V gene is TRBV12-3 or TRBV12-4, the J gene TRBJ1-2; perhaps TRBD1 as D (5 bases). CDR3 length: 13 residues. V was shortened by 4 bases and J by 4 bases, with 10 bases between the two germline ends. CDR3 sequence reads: CASSYGQGYGYTF. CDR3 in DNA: TGTGCCAGCAGTTATGGCCAGGGCTATGGCTACACCTTC.

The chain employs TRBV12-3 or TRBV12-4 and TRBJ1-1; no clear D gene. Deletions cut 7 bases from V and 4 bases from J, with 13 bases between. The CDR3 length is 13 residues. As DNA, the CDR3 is TGTGCCAGCACCTGGAGGGAGGGCACTGAAGCTTTCTTT. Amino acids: CASTWREGTEAFF.

The CDR3 loop reads CASRPTGTGLYEQYF. CDR3 sequence (DNA): TGTGCCAGCAGGCCAACCGGGACAGGGCTTTACGAGCAGTACTTC. The chain recombines TRBV6-5 with TRBJ2-7; 9 nucleotides align to TRBD1. The trim removed 6 bases at V and 4 bases at J, leaving 10 bases unmatched. The germline V gene encodes CDR1 MNHEY and CDR2 SVGAGI. The CDR3 is 15 residues long.

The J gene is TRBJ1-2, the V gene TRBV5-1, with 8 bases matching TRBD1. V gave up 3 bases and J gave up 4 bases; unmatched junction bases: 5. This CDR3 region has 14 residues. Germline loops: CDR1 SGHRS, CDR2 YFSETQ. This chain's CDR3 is CASSSQGAGYGYTF. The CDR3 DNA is TGCGCCAGCAGCTCCCAGGGGGCAGGCTATGGCTACACCTTC.

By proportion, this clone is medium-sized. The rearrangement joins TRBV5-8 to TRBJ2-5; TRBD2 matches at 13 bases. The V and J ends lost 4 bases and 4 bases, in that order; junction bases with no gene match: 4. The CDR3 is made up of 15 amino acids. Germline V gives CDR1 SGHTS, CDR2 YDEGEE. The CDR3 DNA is TGTGCCAGCAGCCCCACTAGCGGGAGGGGAGAGACCCAGTACTTC. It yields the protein CASSPTSGRGETQYF.

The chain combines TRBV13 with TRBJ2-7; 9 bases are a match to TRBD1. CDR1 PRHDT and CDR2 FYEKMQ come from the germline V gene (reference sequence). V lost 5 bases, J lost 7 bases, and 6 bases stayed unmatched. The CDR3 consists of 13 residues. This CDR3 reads CASSRGQGREQYF. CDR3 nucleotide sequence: TGTGCCAGCAGCCGAGGACAGGGGCGGGAGCAGTACTTC. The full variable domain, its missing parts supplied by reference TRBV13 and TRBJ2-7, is AAGVIQSPRHLIKEKRETATLKCYPIPRHDTVYWYQQGPGQDPQFLISFYEKMQSDKGSIPDRFSAQQFSDYHSELNMSSLELGDSALYFCASSRGQGREQYFGPGTRLTVT.

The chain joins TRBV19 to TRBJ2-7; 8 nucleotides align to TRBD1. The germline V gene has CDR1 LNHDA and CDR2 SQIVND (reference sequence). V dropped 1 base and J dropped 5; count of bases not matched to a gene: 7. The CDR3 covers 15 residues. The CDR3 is CASSIAAGGLNEQYF. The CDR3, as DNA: TGTGCCAGTAGTATAGCTGCAGGGGGCCTAAACGAGCAGTACTTC.

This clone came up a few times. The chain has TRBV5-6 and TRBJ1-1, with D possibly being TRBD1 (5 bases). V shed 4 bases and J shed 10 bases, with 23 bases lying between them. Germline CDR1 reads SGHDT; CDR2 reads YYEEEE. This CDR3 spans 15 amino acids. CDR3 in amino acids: CASSDTGTFTTGAFF. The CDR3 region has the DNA TGTGCCAGCAGCGACACCGGGACTTTTACCACGGGAGCTTTCTTT. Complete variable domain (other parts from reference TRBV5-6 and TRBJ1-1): DAGVTQSPTHLIKTRGQQVTLRCSPKSGHDTVSWYQQALGQGPQFIFQYYEEEERQRGNFPDRFSGHQFPNYSSELNVNALLLGDSALYLCASSDTGTFTTGAFFGQGTRLTVV.

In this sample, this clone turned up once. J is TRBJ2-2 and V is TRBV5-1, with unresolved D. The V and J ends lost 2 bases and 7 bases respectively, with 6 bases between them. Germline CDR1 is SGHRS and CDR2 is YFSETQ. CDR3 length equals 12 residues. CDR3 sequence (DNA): TGCGCCAGCAGCTTTCGTAGCGGGGAGCTGTTTTTT. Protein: CASSFRSGELFF.

CDR3 nucleotide sequence: TGTGCCAGCAGTGACGTCTACAATGAGCAGTTCTTC. Amino acids: CASSDVYNEQFF. V usage is TRBV2 and J usage is TRBJ2-1; no reliable D call. CDR3 size: 12 residues. The germline gives CDR1 SNHLY, CDR2 FYNNEI. Trimming removed 3 bases from V and 3 bases from J, with 3 bases in between. Full variable domain (missing parts from reference TRBV2 and TRBJ2-1): EPEVTQTPSHQVTQMGQEVILRCVPISNHLYFYWYRQILGQKVEFLVSFYNNEISEKSEIFDDQFSVERPDGSNFTLKIRSTKLEDSAMYFCASSDVYNEQFFGPGTRLTVL.

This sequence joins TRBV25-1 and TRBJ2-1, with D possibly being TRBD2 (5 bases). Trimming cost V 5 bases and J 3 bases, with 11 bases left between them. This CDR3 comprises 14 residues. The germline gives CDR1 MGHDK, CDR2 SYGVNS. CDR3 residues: CASSRERFYNEQFF. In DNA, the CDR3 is TGTGCCAGCAGTCGGGAAAGATTCTACAATGAGCAGTTCTTC.

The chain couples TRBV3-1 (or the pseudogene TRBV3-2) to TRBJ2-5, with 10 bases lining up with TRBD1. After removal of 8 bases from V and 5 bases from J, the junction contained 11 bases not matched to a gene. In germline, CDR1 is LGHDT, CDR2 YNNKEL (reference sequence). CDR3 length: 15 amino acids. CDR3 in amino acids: CASGTAGTGVETQYF. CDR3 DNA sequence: TGTGCCAGCGGAACTGCCGGGACAGGGGTCGAGACCCAGTACTTC.

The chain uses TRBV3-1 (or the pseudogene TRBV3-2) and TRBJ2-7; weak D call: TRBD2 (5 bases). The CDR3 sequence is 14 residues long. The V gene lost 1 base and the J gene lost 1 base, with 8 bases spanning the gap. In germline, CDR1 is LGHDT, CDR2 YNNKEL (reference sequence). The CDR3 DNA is TGTGCCAGCAGCCAAGGAGGGTTATCCTACGAGCAGTACTTC. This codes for CASSQGGLSYEQYF.

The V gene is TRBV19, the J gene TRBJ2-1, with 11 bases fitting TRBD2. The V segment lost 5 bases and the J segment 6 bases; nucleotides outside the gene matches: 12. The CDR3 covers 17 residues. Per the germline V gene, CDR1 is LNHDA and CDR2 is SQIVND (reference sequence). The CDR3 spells CASSAPLAGGPGNEQFF. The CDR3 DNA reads TGTGCCAGTAGTGCCCCATTAGCGGGAGGGCCGGGCAATGAGCAGTTCTTC.

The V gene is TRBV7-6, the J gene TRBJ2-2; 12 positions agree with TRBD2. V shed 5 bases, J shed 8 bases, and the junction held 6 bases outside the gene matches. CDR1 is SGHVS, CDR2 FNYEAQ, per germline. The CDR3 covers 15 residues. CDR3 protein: CASSLGLAGSGELFF. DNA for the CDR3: TGTGCCAGCAGCCTAGGACTAGCGGGGTCGGGGGAGCTGTTTTTT.

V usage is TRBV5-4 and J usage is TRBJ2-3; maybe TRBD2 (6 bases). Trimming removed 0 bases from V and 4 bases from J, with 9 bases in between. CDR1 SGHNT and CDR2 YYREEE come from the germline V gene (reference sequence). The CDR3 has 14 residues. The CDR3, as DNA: TGTGCCAGCAGCTTGGACGGGAGCCCAGATACGCAGTATTTT. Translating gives CASSLDGSPDTQYF.